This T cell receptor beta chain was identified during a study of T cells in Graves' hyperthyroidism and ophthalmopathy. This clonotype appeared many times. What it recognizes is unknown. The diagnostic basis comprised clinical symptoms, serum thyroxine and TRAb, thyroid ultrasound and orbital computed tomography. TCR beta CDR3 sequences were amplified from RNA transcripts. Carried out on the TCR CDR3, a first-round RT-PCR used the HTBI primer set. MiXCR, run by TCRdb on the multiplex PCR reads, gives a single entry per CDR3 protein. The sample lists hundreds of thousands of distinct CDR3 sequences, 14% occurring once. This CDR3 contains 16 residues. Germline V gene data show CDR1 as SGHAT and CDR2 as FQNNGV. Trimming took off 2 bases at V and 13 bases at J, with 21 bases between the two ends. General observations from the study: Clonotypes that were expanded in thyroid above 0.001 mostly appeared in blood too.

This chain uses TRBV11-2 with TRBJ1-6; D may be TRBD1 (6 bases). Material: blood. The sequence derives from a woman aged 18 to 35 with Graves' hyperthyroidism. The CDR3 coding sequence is TGTGCCAGCAGCTTATTTTGGCGACAGGATGGAGAGCCCCTCCACTTT. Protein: CASSLFWRQDGEPLHF.